These T cell receptor beta chains were read from a single sample in a study of cytomegalovirus exposure and HLA in healthy donors. TCRdb's copy holds only in-frame clones and misses some; the assay was immunoSEQ multiplex PCR. Among around 300,000 clones listed, 65% to 85% were seen once. The sequencing input was PBMCs. These receptors all stem from a female donor in good health and CMV-seronegative. CDR3s include the opening cysteine and the closing phenylalanine or tryptophan. A D gene is named only where the DNA matches it firmly. Clone size appears in some rows only: once, few, many, or a class for an expanded clone.

d_call: .
v_call: TRBV5-1
clone_size: .
j_call: TRBJ2-5
cdr3_aa: CASSLGRGPETQYF
cdr3_nt: TGCGCCAGCAGCTTGGGAAGGGGCCCGGAGACCCAGTACTTC

d_call: .
v_call: TRBV6-4
clone_size: .
j_call: TRBJ2-2
cdr3_aa: CASSEFQGSLELFF
cdr3_nt: TGTGCCAGCAGTGAATTCCAGGGTTCGCTGGAGCTGTTTTTT

d_call: .
v_call: TRBV5-1
clone_size: .
j_call: TRBJ1-5
cdr3_aa: CASSLGHPSNQPQHF
cdr3_nt: TGCGCCAGCAGCTTGGGGCACCCTAGCAATCAGCCCCAGCATTTT

d_call: .
v_call: TRBV5-6
clone_size: .
j_call: TRBJ2-2
cdr3_aa: CASSLFLGARGELFF
cdr3_nt: TGTGCCAGCAGCTTGTTTCTGGGGGCGCGGGGGGAGCTGTTTTTT

d_call: TRBD1
v_call: TRBV18
clone_size: .
j_call: TRBJ2-7
cdr3_aa: CASSVDRGAEQYF
cdr3_nt: TGTGCCAGCTCAGTTGACAGGGGGGCCGAGCAGTACTTC

d_call: .
v_call: TRBV20-1
clone_size: few
j_call: TRBJ1-2
cdr3_aa: CSFDRRPGYTF
cdr3_nt: TGCAGCTTCGACAGAAGACCTGGCTACACCTTC

d_call: TRBD2
v_call: TRBV6-1
clone_size: .
j_call: TRBJ2-7
cdr3_aa: CASSESLAGGINEQYF
cdr3_nt: TGTGCCAGCAGTGAATCCCTAGCGGGAGGAATCAACGAGCAGTACTTC

d_call: .
v_call: TRBV6-1
clone_size: .
j_call: TRBJ1-2
cdr3_aa: CASSRGAGYGYTF
cdr3_nt: TGTGCCAGCAGTCGGGGTGCGGGGTATGGCTACACCTTC

d_call: TRBD1
v_call: TRBV15
clone_size: .
j_call: TRBJ2-7
cdr3_aa: CAVGQGSYEQYF
cdr3_nt: TGTGCCGTGGGACAGGGCTCCTACGAGCAGTACTTC

d_call: .
v_call: TRBV6-5
clone_size: .
j_call: TRBJ1-1
cdr3_aa: CASSQLGVMNTEAFF
cdr3_nt: TGTGCCAGCAGCCAATTAGGGGTCATGAACACTGAAGCTTTCTTT

d_call: .
v_call: TRBV7-9
clone_size: .
j_call: TRBJ1-1
cdr3_aa: CASSLGRDPEAFF
cdr3_nt: TGTGCCAGCAGCTTGGGCAGAGACCCCGAGGCTTTCTTT

d_call: TRBD2
v_call: TRBV7-2
clone_size: few
j_call: TRBJ2-7
cdr3_aa: CASSPSSGSGYEQYF
cdr3_nt: TGTGCCAGCAGCCCTAGTAGCGGGAGTGGCTACGAGCAGTACTTC